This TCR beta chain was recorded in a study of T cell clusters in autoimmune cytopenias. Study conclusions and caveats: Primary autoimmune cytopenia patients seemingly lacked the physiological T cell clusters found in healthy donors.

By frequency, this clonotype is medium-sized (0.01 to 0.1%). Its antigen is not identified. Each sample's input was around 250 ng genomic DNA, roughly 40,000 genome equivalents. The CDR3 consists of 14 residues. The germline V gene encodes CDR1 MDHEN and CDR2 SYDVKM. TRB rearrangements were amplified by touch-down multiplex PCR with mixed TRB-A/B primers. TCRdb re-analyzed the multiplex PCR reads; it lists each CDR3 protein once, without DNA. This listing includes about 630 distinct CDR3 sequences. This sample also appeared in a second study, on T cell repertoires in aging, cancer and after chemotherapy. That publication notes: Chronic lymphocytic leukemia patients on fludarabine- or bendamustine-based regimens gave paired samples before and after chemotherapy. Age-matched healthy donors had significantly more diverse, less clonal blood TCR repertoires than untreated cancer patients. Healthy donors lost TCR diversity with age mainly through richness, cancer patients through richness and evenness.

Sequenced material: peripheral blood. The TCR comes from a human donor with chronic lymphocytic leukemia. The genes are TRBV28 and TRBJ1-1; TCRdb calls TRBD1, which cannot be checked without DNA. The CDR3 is CASTPGQGSTEAFF. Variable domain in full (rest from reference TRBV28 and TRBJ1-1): DVKVTQSSRYLVKRTGEKVFLECVQDMDHENMFWYRQDPGLGLRLIYFSYDVKMKEKGDIPEGYSVSREKKERFSLILESASTNQTSMYLCASTPGQGSTEAFFGQGTRLTVV.